The rows below give T cell receptor beta chains drawn from one sample of a study of blood T cell repertoires in COVID-19. The method was immunoSEQ multiplex PCR; TCRdb's version includes in-frame clones alone and lacks a portion of them. The sample carries about 130,000 clones, around 80% recorded once. What was sequenced was peripheral blood. The receptors here all came from a man aged 35-49 years with active or convalescent COVID-19. The CDR3 runs from the conserved cysteine through the conserved F or W. The D gene is left open where the match is weak. Clone size is stated in some rows and not others, as once, few, many or a class when expanded.

J gene,V gene,clone size,D gene,CDR3 DNA,CDR3 protein
TRBJ1-5,TRBV27,once,-,TGTGCCAGCAGTTACGTAGGGGAGGATCAGCCCCAGCATTTT,CASSYVGEDQPQHF
TRBJ1-2,TRBV12-3/TRBV12-4,few,-,TGTGCCAGCAGTTTAGGACAGCCCTATGGCTACACCTTC,CASSLGQPYGYTF
TRBJ1-3,TRBV30,-,-,TGTGCCTGGATTGGGCACGGAAACACCATATATTTT,CAWIGHGNTIYF
TRBJ2-7,TRBV12-3/TRBV12-4,-,TRBD1,TGTGCCAGCAGTACGACAGGGAACGAGCAGTACTTC,CASSTTGNEQYF
TRBJ2-2,TRBV18,once,-,TGTGCCAGCTCACCTACGGGGGGCGGCGCGAACACCGGGGAGCTGTTTTTT,CASSPTGGGANTGELFF
TRBJ1-5,TRBV27,-,-,TGTGCCAGCAGTTTATCCCCTTTAGGCAATCAGCCCCAGCATTTT,CASSLSPLGNQPQHF
TRBJ1-2,TRBV24-1,once,-,TGTGCCACCAGTGAACATACAGGGAACGGCTACACCTTC,CATSEHTGNGYTF
TRBJ1-1,TRBV5-3,-,TRBD1,TGTGCCAGAAGCTTGCTACACCGGGACAGCTTGATGAACACTGAAGCTTTCTTT,CARSLLHRDSLMNTEAFF
TRBJ2-5,TRBV7-2,-,TRBD1,TGTGCCAGCAGCCATCCCAGGACAGGGGGACAAGAAAGCCAAGAGACCCAGTACTTC,CASSHPRTGGQESQETQYF
TRBJ2-7,TRBV28,-,-,TGTGCCAGCAGTTTTGAGCTCCAGAGGGAGCAGTACTTC,CASSFELQREQYF
TRBJ2-3,TRBV14,-,TRBD2,TGTGCCAGCAGCCAAGGAGCGGGGATAAGCACAGATACGCAGTATTTT,CASSQGAGISTDTQYF
TRBJ1-1,TRBV5-4,-,-,TGTGCCAGCAGCTCGGCAGGGGTCACTGAAGCTTTCTTT,CASSSAGVTEAFF
TRBJ1-2,TRBV5-5,-,-,TGTGCCAGCAGCTTGGCCTCTAACTATGGCTACACCTTC,CASSLASNYGYTF
TRBJ2-7,TRBV7-6,once,TRBD1,TGTGCCAGCAGTCCTGACGGGACAGGGACCTACGAGCAGTACTTC,CASSPDGTGTYEQYF
TRBJ2-5,TRBV2,-,TRBD1,TGTGCCAGCAGTGAGGACAGGGCACAAGAGACCCAGTACTTC,CASSEDRAQETQYF